The T cell receptor beta chain described here comes from a study of cytomegalovirus exposure and HLA in healthy donors. Study-level information: Among the approximately 400 donors who were genotyped, approximately 84% fell in the genetic ancestry cluster that is associated with self-reported Caucasian donors. Points from the study as a whole: Most subjects' HLA-A and HLA-B alleles were reportedly predicted from TCR beta sequences. Later analysis suggested most CMV-associated TCR beta chains were HLA-restricted.

This clone was counted a few times. What it binds is not known. The germline CDR1 and CDR2 sequences are LNHDA and SQIVND (reference sequence). The CDR3 covers 13 residues. Deletions cut 5 bases from V and 2 bases from J, with 9 bases between. PCR involved 60 Vbeta and 13 Jbeta primers. Assay used: immunoSEQ multiplex PCR; TCRdb lists only in-frame clones, some missing. This table has 95,000 to 150,000 clones, roughly 80% appearing once. The specimen sequenced was PBMCs. The source is a middle-aged woman in good health and CMV-seronegative. The genes are TRBV19 and TRBJ2-5, with TRBD1 as a possible D gene (5 bases). As DNA, the CDR3 is TGTGCCAGTAGTGCCAGGGTACAAGAGACCCAGTACTTC. It codes for CASSARVQETQYF.